These 27 T cell receptor beta chains share one sample of origin, sequenced in a study of memory CD4+ T cells and cytomegalovirus serostatus. Single viable CD3+CD4+CD8-CD45RO+ cells were sorted as the memory CD4+ T cells. The assay was immunoSEQ multiplex PCR, and TCRdb's table has in-frame clones only and misses some. The data contain some 50,000 clones, 77% of them seen just once; the ten biggest clones take up approximately 0.6%. The sample was memory CD4+ T cells from blood. These receptors originate from an adult in good health and CMV-seronegative.

In regard to this clone: A read error may produce the germline difference seen at one junction end. This chain connects TRBV10-3 to TRBJ2-7, with 10 bases matching TRBD2. This CDR3 has 13 amino acids. Germline CDR1 ENHRY, CDR2 SYGVKD. Here the CDR3 reads CAISEGVAGGCVF. CDR3 coding DNA: TGTGCCATCAGTGAGGGGGTAGCGGGGGGATGTGTCTTC.

This chain uses TRBV18 with TRBJ1-2; TRBD1 matches 9 bases. Per the germline V gene, CDR1 is KGHSH and CDR2 is LQKENI. V lost 2 bases and J lost 2; bases outside the gene matches: 15. This CDR3 spans 19 amino acids. CDR3 in amino acids: CASSPTISGTGKPNYGYTF. CDR3 nucleotide sequence: TGTGCCAGCTCACCAACTATATCCGGGACAGGGAAGCCCAACTATGGCTACACCTTC.

This chain uses TRBV7-3 with TRBJ1-1; no firm D call. CDR1 SGHTA and CDR2 FQGTGA come from the germline V gene. Trimming shortened V by 5 bases and J by 4 bases, and 17 bases separated the two germline ends. The CDR3 runs 15 residues. CDR3 coding DNA: TGTGCCAGCAGCCCAAATGCGGGCGTGGGCACTGAAGCTTTCTTT. Translated: CASSPNAGVGTEAFF. Full variable domain (outside the CDR3, taken from reference TRBV7-3 and TRBJ1-1): GAGVSQTPSNKVTEKGKYVELRCDPISGHTALYWYRQSLGQGPEFLIYFQGTGAADDSGLPNDRFFAVRPEGSVSTLKIQRTERGDSAVYLCASSPNAGVGTEAFFGQGTRLTVV.

This clone counts as medium-sized. The sample carries other DNA sequences with the same CDR3. The rearrangement uses TRBV5-1 and TRBJ1-1; no firm D call. Germline V CDR1 and CDR2: SGHRS, YFSETQ. This CDR3 spans 12 amino acids. V lost 2 bases and J lost 6, with 8 bases in between. CDR3 DNA sequence: TGCGCCAGCAGCTTCCCTTCTCCTGAAGCTTTCTTT. Translating it yields CASSFPSPEAFF.

The chain links TRBV5-1 to TRBJ2-2; D gene uncertain. V dropped 4 bases and J dropped 5 bases, with 15 bases sitting between them. Per the germline V gene, CDR1 is SGHRS and CDR2 is YFSETQ. The CDR3 sequence is 15 residues long. The CDR3, as DNA: TGCGCCAGCAGCCGTAGTGTGGCTGGGACCGGGGAGCTGTTTTTT. It encodes CASSRSVAGTGELFF.

V usage is TRBV9 and J usage is TRBJ1-1; D gene unclear. V was clipped by 0 bases and J by 3 bases, with 6 bases between them. The CDR3 loop spans 13 amino acids. The germline gives CDR1 SGDLS, CDR2 YYNGEE. CDR3 DNA: TGTGCCAGCAGCGTAGTTTGGGACACTGAAGCTTTCTTT. Translation: CASSVVWDTEAFF.

The chain recombines TRBV6-5 with TRBJ2-7; 9 bases line up with TRBD2. This CDR3 has 15 amino acids. The germline V gene has CDR1 MNHEY and CDR2 SVGAGI. The trim removed 0 bases at V and 6 bases at J, leaving 6 bases unmatched. This CDR3 is CASSYSSSGVSEQYF. CDR3 bases: TGTGCCAGCAGTTACTCTTCTAGCGGGGTCTCCGAGCAGTACTTC.

The chain links TRBV2 to TRBJ1-4, with a tentative D call TRBD1 (6 bases). There are 14 residues in the CDR3. The V and J ends lost 8 bases and 7 bases respectively, with 17 bases between them. CDR1 and CDR2 (germline): SNHLY, FYNNEI. CDR3 coding DNA: TGTGCCAGCCTTCATCAGGGGCTTGTTGAAAAACTGTTTTTT. Translated, it gives CASLHQGLVEKLFF.

This chain uses TRBV11-1 with TRBJ1-1, with TRBD1 identical over 10 bases. V shed 3 bases and J 4 bases; nucleotides not matched to a gene: 8. The CDR3 is 16 amino acids. Germline CDR1 is SGHAT and CDR2 is FQDESV (reference sequence). DNA for the CDR3: TGTGCCAGCAGCTTTGGGACAGGGGCTCAAAGCACTGAAGCTTTCTTT. As protein: CASSFGTGAQSTEAFF.

The rearrangement uses TRBV25-1 and TRBJ2-3; 10 bases agree with TRBD1. This CDR3 contains 13 residues. Looked up from germline, CDR1 is MGHDK and CDR2 is SYGVNS. Trimming at V came to 3 bases and at J to 8 bases, leaving 2 bases not matched to a gene. CDR3 sequence reads: CASSDRTGGTQYF. The CDR3 nucleotides read TGTGCCAGCAGTGATAGGACAGGGGGTACGCAGTATTTT.

This sequence joins TRBV15 and TRBJ2-3, with 7 bases that match TRBD1. The ends lost 3 bases at V and 1 base at J; junction bases unmatched: 7. The germline gives CDR1 LNHNV, CDR2 YYDKDF (reference sequence). CDR3 length: 16 residues. The CDR3 region has the DNA TGTGCCACCAGCAGTGGTAACAGGGGAGGCACAGATACGCAGTATTTT. Amino acids: CATSSGNRGGTDTQYF.

This clone turned up a few times. The identical CDR3 is also encoded by other nucleotide sequences in the sample. The V gene is TRBV4-1, the J gene TRBJ2-5; no clear D gene. V lost 1 base and J lost 0, with 12 bases in between. Germline CDR1 MGHRA, CDR2 YSYEKL. This CDR3 comprises 16 residues. The CDR3 DNA is TGCGCCAGCAGCCAAGTGGGCGGTGGGTACCAAGAGACCCAGTACTTC. Its translation: CASSQVGGGYQETQYF.

There are a few counts of this clone. The rearrangement links TRBV5-1 to TRBJ1-1; D call uncertain. The germline V gene has CDR1 SGHRS and CDR2 YFSETQ. This CDR3 has 12 amino acids. V dropped 4 bases and J dropped 1 base, with 5 bases sitting between them. Written as DNA, the CDR3 is TGCGCCAGCAGCCGGGGGAACACTGAAGCTTTCTTT. Protein product: CASSRGNTEAFF. The entire variable domain, with the rest obtained from reference TRBV5-1 and TRBJ1-1, is as follows: KAGVTQTPRYLIKTRGQQVTLSCSPISGHRSVSWYQQTPGQGLQFLFEYFSETQRNKGNFPGRFSGRQFSNSRSEMNVSTLELGDSALYLCASSRGNTEAFFGQGTRLTVV.

The chain couples TRBV6-5 to TRBJ1-1, with 9 bases aligning to TRBD1. After removal of 6 bases from V and 5 bases from J, the junction contained 7 bases not matched to a gene. CDR3 size: 14 residues. Germline CDR1 reads MNHEY; CDR2 reads SVGAGI. CDR3 nucleotides: TGTGCCAGCAGATTACAGGGGGCTAGGACTGAAGCTTTCTTT. Protein product: CASRLQGARTEAFF.

This chain joins TRBV6-1 and TRBJ2-1; 8 bases are shared with TRBD2. This CDR3 region has 13 residues. Unmatched junction bases numbered 5, after V lost 7 bases and J lost 6 bases. CDR1 and CDR2 (germline): MNHNS, SASEGT. CDR3 DNA sequence: TGTGCCAGCACTAGCGGGCCCGGCAATGAGCAGTTCTTC. Protein sequence: CASTSGPGNEQFF.

The V call is TRBV5-1, the J call TRBJ2-7; D perhaps matches TRBD1 (5 bases). Per the germline V gene, CDR1 is SGHRS and CDR2 is YFSETQ. Trimming took off 2 bases at V and 2 bases at J, with 17 bases between the two ends. CDR3 size: 16 residues. The CDR3 coding sequence is TGCGCCAGCAGCTTCCGTGGTGGCCAGGGAACCTACGAGCAGTACTTC. Residues: CASSFRGGQGTYEQYF. Variable domain in full (rest from reference TRBV5-1 and TRBJ2-7): KAGVTQTPRYLIKTRGQQVTLSCSPISGHRSVSWYQQTPGQGLQFLFEYFSETQRNKGNFPGRFSGRQFSNSRSEMNVSTLELGDSALYLCASSFRGGQGTYEQYFGPGTRLTVT.

This clone has just one count. The chain carries TRBV19 and TRBJ1-5, with TRBD1 identical over 8 bases. The CDR3 has 14 amino acids. Germline CDR1 reads LNHDA; CDR2 reads SQIVND (reference sequence). The ends lost 8 bases at V and 5 bases at J; junction bases unmatched: 8. The CDR3 nucleotides are TGTGCCAGTTGGATGGGACAGGTGCATCAGCCCCAGCATTTT. Translating gives CASWMGQVHQPQHF.

The chain is built from TRBV5-1 and TRBJ1-2; 7 nucleotides line up with TRBD1. CDR3 length: 13 residues. In germline, CDR1 is SGHRS, CDR2 YFSETQ. V lost 4 bases to trimming and J lost 6 bases; unmatched junction nucleotides: 6. The CDR3 nucleotides are TGCGCCAGCAGCATAGGGACAGCAAATGGCTACACCTTC. Amino acids: CASSIGTANGYTF.

The J gene is TRBJ1-1, the V gene TRBV9; D is ambiguous. V was pared by 3 bases and J by 6 bases, with 18 bases between. Per the germline V gene, CDR1 is SGDLS and CDR2 is YYNGEE. CDR3 length: 15 residues. The chain's CDR3 is CASSALESPPPEAFF. The CDR3 nucleotides are TGTGCCAGCAGCGCCCTTGAGTCGCCACCTCCTGAAGCTTTCTTT.

The rearrangement uses TRBV30 and TRBJ2-1; 8 bases are a match to TRBD2. Germline CDR1 reads GTSNPN; CDR2 reads SVGIG (reference sequence). With V trimmed by 5 bases and J by 10 bases, 4 bases remained unmatched. This CDR3 comprises 11 residues. The CDR3 is CAWRGGPEQFF. DNA for the CDR3: TGTGCCTGGCGGGGGGGCCCCGAGCAGTTCTTC.

The V and J genes are TRBV12-5 and TRBJ1-5; 8 bases map to TRBD1. Per germline, CDR1 LGHNT and CDR2 FRNRAP. The CDR3 spans 19 residues. J gave up 4 bases and V 0 bases, and 14 bases lay outside the gene matches. As DNA, the CDR3 is TGTGCTAGTGGTTTGGTACCCCCAGGGGGCTTTGTCCCTAATCAGCCCCAGCATTTT. It translates to CASGLVPPGGFVPNQPQHF.

This clone was recorded only once. This chain uses TRBV7-2 with TRBJ1-3; a weak D match, TRBD1 (6 bases). The V gene's germline CDR1 is SGHTA and CDR2 FQGNSA. The CDR3 is 15 amino acids. Trimming took off 5 bases at V and 0 bases at J, with 11 bases between the two ends. DNA for the CDR3: TGTGCCAGCAGCCTACGGGACATCTCTGGAAACACCATATATTTT. Residues: CASSLRDISGNTIYF.

The rearrangement uses TRBV6-6 and TRBJ2-7; 9 bases align to TRBD1. The CDR3 totals 15 residues. The V and J ends lost 6 bases and 4 bases, in that order; junction bases with no gene match: 10. CDR1 and CDR2 (germline): MNHNY, SVGAGI (reference sequence). In nucleotides, the CDR3 is TGTGCCAGCAGCCCTGGACAGGGGTTGTTGTACGAGCAGTACTTC. It specifies CASSPGQGLLYEQYF.

This clone was picked up a small number of times. V gene TRBV5-1 combines with J gene TRBJ2-7; TRBD2 is a possible D gene (6 bases). Per the germline V gene, CDR1 is SGHRS and CDR2 is YFSETQ. The V end was cut by 5 bases, the J end by 5 bases, with 14 bases between. The CDR3 extends over 13 amino acids. The chain's CDR3 is CASRKGWEDEQYF. In DNA form, the CDR3 reads TGCGCCAGCAGGAAGGGCTGGGAGGACGAGCAGTACTTC.

J is TRBJ1-5 and V is TRBV2; D not resolved. The CDR3 has 14 residues. Germline CDR1 is SNHLY and CDR2 is FYNNEI. V was cut by 5 bases and J by 5 bases, with 13 bases left in between. CDR3 in DNA: TGTGCCAGCAGTCAAGACCGGAGCGATCAGCCCCAGCATTTT. It is translated as CASSQDRSDQPQHF.

The CDR3 protein is CASSRDRDEQFF. The CDR3 region has the DNA TGTGCCAGCTCAAGGGACAGGGATGAGCAGTTCTTC. The genes are TRBV18 and TRBJ2-1; the match to TRBD1 covers 9 bases. Per the germline V gene, CDR1 is KGHSH and CDR2 is LQKENI. The V gene end was trimmed by 5 bases and the J gene end by 8 bases; junction bases not matched to a gene: 1. This CDR3 comprises 12 residues.

CDR3 region: CASSQGLRGREQYF. The CDR3 nucleotides read TGCGCCAGCAGCCAAGGCCTCAGGGGGCGCGAGCAGTACTTC. The chain couples TRBV4-1 to TRBJ2-7; 8 nucleotides line up with TRBD1. V trimming: 1 base; J trimming: 6 bases; junction bases outside the gene matches: 5. The CDR3 runs 14 residues. Germline lookup yields CDR1 MGHRA and CDR2 YSYEKL.